This TCR beta chain is drawn from a study of T cell responses to AZD1222 COVID-19 vaccine. Study overall: Researchers grouped second doses given at about 4 or about 12 weeks into one pool.

As for this clone: The antigen is undetermined.

Profiling relied on immunoSEQ multiplex PCR, and the TCRdb table lists in-frame clones only, not all of them. The table shows 200,000 or so clones, with about 92% occurring only once. Study conclusions and caveats: Among the donors, most were white British and more were female, and clonal diversity was possibly underestimated. Among AZD1222 vaccinees, only six were seropositive at baseline.

Trimming took off 5 bases at V and 0 bases at J, with 10 bases between the two ends. Germline loops: CDR1 LNHDA, CDR2 SQIVND (reference sequence). There are 15 residues in the CDR3. This TCR derives from an adult in good health. Material: peripheral blood, obtained on day 0 of AZD1222 vaccination. The chain links TRBV19 to TRBJ2-2; D unresolved. CDR3 sequence reads: CASSGRASNTGELFF. In DNA form, the CDR3 reads TGTGCCAGTAGTGGAAGGGCTTCGAACACCGGGGAGCTGTTTTTT.